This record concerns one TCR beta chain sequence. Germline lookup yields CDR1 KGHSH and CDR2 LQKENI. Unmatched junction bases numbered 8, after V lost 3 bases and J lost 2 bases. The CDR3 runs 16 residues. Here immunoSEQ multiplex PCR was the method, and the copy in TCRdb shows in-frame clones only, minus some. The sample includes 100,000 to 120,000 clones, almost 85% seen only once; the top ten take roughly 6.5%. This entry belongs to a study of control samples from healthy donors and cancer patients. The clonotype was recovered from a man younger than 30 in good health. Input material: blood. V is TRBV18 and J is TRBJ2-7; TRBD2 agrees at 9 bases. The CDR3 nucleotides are TGTGCCAGCTCACCGGCGGGGGGGCCCCTCACCTACGAGCAGTACTTC. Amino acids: CASSPAGGPLTYEQYF.